Presented here are 24 T cell receptor beta chains from one specimen sequenced in a study of T cell responses to AZD1222 COVID-19 vaccine. Method: immunoSEQ multiplex PCR; TCRdb's copy keeps in-frame clones and lacks some. The sample holds approximately 260,000 clones, 90% to 95% seen once. The sequenced sample was peripheral blood, obtained on day 0 of AZD1222 vaccination. The receptors derive from an adult in good health.

The chain has TRBV19 and TRBJ1-4, with a weak D call TRBD1 (6 bases). V gave up 11 bases and J gave up 8 bases, with 15 bases separating them. Germline V gene lookup returns CDR1 LNHDA and CDR2 SQIVND (reference sequence). The CDR3 sequence is 12 residues long. The CDR3 DNA sequence: TGTGCCTCCCAGGGGTATGGGGAAAAACTGTTTTTT. It specifies CASQGYGEKLFF.

The V and J genes are TRBV5-1 and TRBJ2-7; tentative D call: TRBD2 (5 bases). Trimming removed 5 bases from V and 6 bases from J, with 15 bases in between. This CDR3 comprises 13 residues. Looked up from germline, CDR1 is SGHRS and CDR2 is YFSETQ. CDR3 loop: CASSYDYSAEQYF. In nucleotides, the CDR3 is TGCGCCAGCAGTTACGACTATTCTGCCGAGCAGTACTTC.

The rearrangement uses TRBV4-3 and TRBJ2-7; tentatively, D is TRBD2 (6 bases). V lost 0 bases and J 3 bases, leaving 15 bases between the germline ends. CDR3 length: 16 amino acids. Germline-derived CDR1 and CDR2 are LGHNA and YSLEER. The CDR3 sequence is CASSQELALGGYEQYF. The CDR3 coding sequence is TGCGCCAGCAGCCAAGAACTGGCGCTGGGGGGCTACGAGCAGTACTTC.

V and J are TRBV5-8 and TRBJ2-7; 8 bases are shared with TRBD2. CDR3 length equals 14 residues. Trimming at V came to 6 bases and at J to 6 bases, leaving 11 bases not matched to a gene. Germline CDR1 is SGHTS and CDR2 is YDEGEE. The CDR3 DNA is TGTGCCAGCATCGTACCGGGACTAGATTCCGAGCAGTACTTC. Translated: CASIVPGLDSEQYF.

This chain links TRBV5-1 with TRBJ2-7; 8 nucleotides line up with TRBD1. The CDR3 runs 14 residues. V lost 2 bases to trimming and J lost 2 bases; unmatched junction nucleotides: 3. The germline CDR1 and CDR2 sequences are SGHRS and YFSETQ. In DNA form, the CDR3 reads TGCGCCAGCAGCTTTACAGGGGGAACCTACGAGCAGTACTTC. Translating it yields CASSFTGGTYEQYF.

The chain couples TRBV5-1 to TRBJ2-2; D may be TRBD1 (6 bases). Per the germline V gene, CDR1 is SGHRS and CDR2 is YFSETQ. The CDR3 has 16 amino acids. Deletions cut 1 base from V and 1 base from J, with 11 bases between. The CDR3 DNA sequence: TGCGCCAGCAGCTTGATGACAGGTCTGAACACCGGGGAGCTGTTTTTT. Its protein product is CASSLMTGLNTGELFF.

V is TRBV12-5 and J is TRBJ1-1, with D unresolved. The V gene's germline CDR1 is LGHNT and CDR2 FRNRAP. The V and J ends lost 5 bases and 0 bases respectively, with 7 bases between them. The CDR3 is 13 residues long. In DNA, the CDR3 is TGTGCTAGTGGTAATGGGGTGAACACTGAAGCTTTCTTT. Its translation: CASGNGVNTEAFF.

The chain links TRBV6-5 to TRBJ1-1; no firm D call. The germline gives CDR1 MNHEY, CDR2 SVGAGI. This CDR3 has 14 amino acids. V was shortened by 5 bases and J by 3 bases, with 13 bases between the two germline ends. CDR3 sequence (DNA): TGTGCCAGCAGTACCGGAAAGTACTACACTGAAGCTTTCTTT. Translated, it gives CASSTGKYYTEAFF.

The CDR3 here is CASSYGWKLNSPLHF. The DNA for the CDR3 is TGTGCCAGCAGTTACGGCTGGAAGCTTAATTCACCCCTCCACTTT. The V gene is TRBV6-5, the J gene TRBJ1-6; D not certain. V lost 2 bases and J 6 bases, leaving 11 bases between the germline ends. The CDR3 spans 15 residues. In germline, CDR1 is MNHEY, CDR2 SVGAGI.

The chain uses TRBV6-2 or TRBV6-3 and TRBJ1-1, with D possibly matching TRBD1 (6 bases). CDR3 length: 15 amino acids. Trimming stripped 4 bases from V and 4 bases from J, with 16 bases between. The V gene's germline CDR1 is MNHEY and CDR2 SVGEGT. This CDR3 is CASSSSGQGFTEAFF. The CDR3 DNA follows: TGTGCCAGCAGTTCCTCGGGGCAGGGGTTCACTGAAGCTTTCTTT.

The chain carries TRBV29-1 and TRBJ1-3, with D perhaps TRBD1 (6 bases). This CDR3 has 13 residues. The germline V gene encodes CDR1 SQVTM and CDR2 ANQGSEA. The V end was cut by 3 bases, the J end by 3 bases, with 9 bases between. CDR3 sequence reads: CSVEGAYGNTIYF. As DNA, the CDR3 is TGCAGCGTTGAGGGGGCGTATGGAAACACCATATATTTT.

The chain couples TRBV19 to TRBJ2-5; 9 bases agree with TRBD2. CDR1 is LNHDA, CDR2 SQIVND, per germline (reference sequence). The V segment lost 6 bases and the J segment 5 bases; nucleotides outside the gene matches: 13. The CDR3 is 16 residues long. CDR3 DNA: TGTGCCAGTAGCAGAGGTCCGGGACTAGCTCAGGAGACCCAGTACTTC. Encoded protein: CASSRGPGLAQETQYF.

The rearrangement links TRBV6-5 to TRBJ2-1; D may correspond to TRBD1 or TRBD2 (5 bases each). The CDR3 spans 15 residues. CDR1 MNHEY and CDR2 SVGAGI come from the germline V gene. Trimming shortened V by 5 bases and J by 7 bases, and 18 bases separated the two germline ends. The CDR3: CASSMGPITMNEQFF. The CDR3 nucleotides read TGTGCCAGCAGTATGGGACCAATTACAATGAATGAGCAGTTCTTC.

The DNA of the CDR3 is TGCAGCGCCCCGGAGGGGGGCACAGATACGCAGTATTTT. Protein product: CSAPEGGTDTQYF. The V gene is TRBV29-1, the J gene TRBJ2-3; perhaps D is TRBD1 or TRBD2 (6 bases each). The CDR3 spans 13 residues. V was trimmed by 7 bases and J by 1 base, leaving 12 bases between them. Germline CDR1 reads SQVTM; CDR2 reads ANQGSEA.

The rearrangement joins TRBV7-6 to TRBJ1-1; no firm D call. V was clipped by 5 bases and J by 0 bases, with 16 bases between them. The CDR3 loop spans 16 amino acids. The germline CDR1 and CDR2 sequences are SGHVS and FNYEAQ. CDR3 DNA: TGTGCCAGCAGCCCCGAGGTGGAACAGCTGAACACTGAAGCTTTCTTT. This encodes CASSPEVEQLNTEAFF.

J is TRBJ1-1 and V is TRBV7-2; 7 positions match TRBD1. J gave up 0 bases and V 6 bases, and 4 bases lay outside the gene matches. The CDR3 consists of 14 residues. CDR1 is SGHTA, CDR2 FQGNSA, per germline. The CDR3 region is CASSWDSLNTEAFF. The CDR3 DNA is TGTGCCAGCAGTTGGGACAGCTTGAACACTGAAGCTTTCTTT.

The chain is built from TRBV11-2 and TRBJ1-1, with 8 bases that match TRBD1. Germline CDR1 is SGHAT and CDR2 is FQNNGV. The CDR3 covers 15 residues. Trimming took 6 bases from V and 3 from J; bases not matched to a gene: 9. CDR3 sequence (DNA): TGTGCCAGCAGTTACATTTACAGGGGGGACACTGAAGCTTTCTTT. Amino acid sequence: CASSYIYRGDTEAFF.

This clone came up once. The CDR3 DNA sequence: TGTGCCAGCAGTTTACCAGGGGGCACTGAAGCTTTCTTT. This sequence encodes CASSLPGGTEAFF. The chain joins TRBV12-3 or TRBV12-4 to TRBJ1-1, with 7 bases fitting TRBD1. Trimming took 2 bases from V and 4 from J; bases not matched to a gene: 1. The CDR3 has 13 amino acids.

This chain links TRBV20-1 with TRBJ1-1; D may be TRBD1 (6 bases). V dropped 6 bases and J dropped 8 bases, with 13 bases sitting between them. The germline V gene has CDR1 DFQATT and CDR2 SNEGSKA (reference sequence). This CDR3 has 11 residues. The CDR3 sequence is CSAQGGGEAFF. CDR3 nucleotide sequence: TGCAGTGCCCAAGGGGGGGGAGAAGCTTTCTTT.

With regard to this clone: Germline is not matched at one junction end, which may reflect a read error. The chain has TRBV11-2 and TRBJ1-2; a possible D gene is TRBD1 (5 bases). Germline-derived CDR1 and CDR2 are SGHAT and FQNNGV. This CDR3 is built from 13 residues. CDR3 residues: CASSSDSGVVRAF. DNA for the CDR3: TGTGCCAGCAGCTCAGATTCGGGGGTCGTAAGGGCCTTC.

The chain uses TRBV5-4 and TRBJ1-1; 7 bases agree with TRBD1. The CDR3 length is 12 residues. Trimming cost V 1 base and J 7 bases; bases outside gene matches: 1. The V gene's germline CDR1 is SGHNT and CDR2 YYREEE (reference sequence). This chain's CDR3 is CASSLNRGEAFF. In nucleotides, the CDR3 is TGTGCCAGCAGCTTGAACAGGGGTGAAGCTTTCTTT.

The chain uses TRBV28 and TRBJ2-7, with TRBD1 identical over 7 bases. Germline CDR1 is MDHEN and CDR2 is SYDVKM. The junction had 2 bases not matched to a gene; V was cut back by 6 bases and J by 3 bases. The CDR3 totals 12 residues. CDR3 in amino acids: CASRTGFYEQYF. DNA of the CDR3: TGTGCCAGCAGGACAGGGTTCTACGAGCAGTACTTC.

This rearrangement joins TRBV28 to TRBJ1-2, with D unclear. V lost 6 bases, J lost 1 base, and 18 bases lay in between. From germline, CDR1 is MDHEN and CDR2 SYDVKM. The CDR3 is made up of 16 amino acids. CDR3 coding DNA: TGTGCCAGCAGCAAATTTGGGCAGGCGAATAACTATGGCTACACCTTC. Its protein is CASSKFGQANNYGYTF.

This chain links TRBV4-1 with TRBJ1-4; D gene ambiguous. Germline CDR1 reads MGHRA; CDR2 reads YSYEKL. The ends were cut back, 4 bases at V and 6 bases at J, with 15 bases in the middle. The CDR3 spans 15 residues. The CDR3 here is CASSLGSRDDEKLFF. As DNA, the CDR3 is TGCGCCAGCAGCCTAGGCAGTAGGGATGATGAAAAACTGTTTTTT.